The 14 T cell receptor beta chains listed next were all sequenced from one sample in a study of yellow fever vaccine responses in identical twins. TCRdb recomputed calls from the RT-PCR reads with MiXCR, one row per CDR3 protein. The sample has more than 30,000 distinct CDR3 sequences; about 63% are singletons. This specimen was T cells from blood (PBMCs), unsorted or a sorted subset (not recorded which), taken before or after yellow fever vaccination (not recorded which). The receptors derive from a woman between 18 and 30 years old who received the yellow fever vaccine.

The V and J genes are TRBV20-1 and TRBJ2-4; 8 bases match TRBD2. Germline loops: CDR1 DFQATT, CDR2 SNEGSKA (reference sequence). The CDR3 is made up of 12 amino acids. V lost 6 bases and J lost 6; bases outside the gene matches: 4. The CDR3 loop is CSAREGGNIQYF. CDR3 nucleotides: TGCAGTGCACGGGAGGGGGGAAACATTCAGTACTTC.

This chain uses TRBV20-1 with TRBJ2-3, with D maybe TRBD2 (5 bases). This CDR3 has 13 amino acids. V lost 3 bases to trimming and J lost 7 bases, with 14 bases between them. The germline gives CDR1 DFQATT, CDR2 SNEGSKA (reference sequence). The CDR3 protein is CSASTWGVYTQYF. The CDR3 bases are TGCAGTGCTAGCACCTGGGGAGTGTATACGCAGTATTTT.

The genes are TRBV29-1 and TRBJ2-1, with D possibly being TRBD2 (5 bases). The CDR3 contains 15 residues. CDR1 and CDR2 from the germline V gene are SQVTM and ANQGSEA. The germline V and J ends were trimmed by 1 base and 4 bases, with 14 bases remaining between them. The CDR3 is CSVEGSRAWYNEQFF. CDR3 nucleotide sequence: TGCAGCGTTGAAGGGTCGCGGGCCTGGTACAATGAGCAGTTCTTC.

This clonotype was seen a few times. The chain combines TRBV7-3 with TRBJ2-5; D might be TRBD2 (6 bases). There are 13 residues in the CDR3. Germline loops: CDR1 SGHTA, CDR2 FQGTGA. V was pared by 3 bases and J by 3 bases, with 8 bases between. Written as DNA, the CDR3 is TGTGCCAGCAGCTTGGTAGCGGAAGAGACCCAGTACTTC. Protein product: CASSLVAEETQYF.

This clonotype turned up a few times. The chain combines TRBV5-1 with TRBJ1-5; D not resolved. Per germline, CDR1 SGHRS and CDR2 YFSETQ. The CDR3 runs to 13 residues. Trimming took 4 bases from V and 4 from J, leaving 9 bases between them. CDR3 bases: TGCGCCAGCAGCCGGTTGGCGAATCAGCCCCAGCATTTT. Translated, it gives CASSRLANQPQHF. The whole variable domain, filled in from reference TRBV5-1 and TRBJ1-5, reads KAGVTQTPRYLIKTRGQQVTLSCSPISGHRSVSWYQQTPGQGLQFLFEYFSETQRNKGNFPGRFSGRQFSNSRSEMNVSTLELGDSALYLCASSRLANQPQHFGDGTRLSIL.

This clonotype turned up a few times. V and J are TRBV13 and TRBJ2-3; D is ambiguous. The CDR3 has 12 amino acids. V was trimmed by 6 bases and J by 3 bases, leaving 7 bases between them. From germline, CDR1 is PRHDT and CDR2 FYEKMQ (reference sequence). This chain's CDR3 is CASRKGTDTQYF. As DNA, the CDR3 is TGTGCCAGCAGAAAGGGAACAGATACGCAGTATTTT.

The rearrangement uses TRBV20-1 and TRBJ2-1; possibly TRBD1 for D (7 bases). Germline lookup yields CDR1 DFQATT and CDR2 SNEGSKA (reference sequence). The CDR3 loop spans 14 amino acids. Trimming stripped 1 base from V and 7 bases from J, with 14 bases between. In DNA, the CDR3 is TGCAGTGCTAGAGGCGGGACAGCCCGTAATGAGCAGTTCTTC. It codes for CSARGGTARNEQFF.

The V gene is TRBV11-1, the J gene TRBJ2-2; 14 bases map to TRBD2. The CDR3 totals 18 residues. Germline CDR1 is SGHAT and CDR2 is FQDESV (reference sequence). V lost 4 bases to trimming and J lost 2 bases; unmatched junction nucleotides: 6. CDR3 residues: CASSSGLAGDPNTGELFF. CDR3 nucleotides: TGTGCCAGCAGCTCGGGACTAGCGGGAGACCCTAACACCGGGGAGCTGTTTTTT. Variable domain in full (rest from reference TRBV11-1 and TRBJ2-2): EAEVAQSPRYKITEKSQAVAFWCDPISGHATLYWYRQILGQGPELLVQFQDESVVDDSQLPKDRFSAERLKGVDSTLKIQPAELGDSAMYLCASSSGLAGDPNTGELFFGEGSRLTVL.

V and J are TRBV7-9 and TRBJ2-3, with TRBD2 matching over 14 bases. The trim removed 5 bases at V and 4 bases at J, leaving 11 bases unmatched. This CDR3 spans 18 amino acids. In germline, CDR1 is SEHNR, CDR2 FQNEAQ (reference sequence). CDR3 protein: CASSLSGLAGEGSDTQYF. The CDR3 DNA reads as TGTGCCAGCAGCCTCTCGGGACTAGCGGGAGAGGGTTCAGATACGCAGTATTTT.

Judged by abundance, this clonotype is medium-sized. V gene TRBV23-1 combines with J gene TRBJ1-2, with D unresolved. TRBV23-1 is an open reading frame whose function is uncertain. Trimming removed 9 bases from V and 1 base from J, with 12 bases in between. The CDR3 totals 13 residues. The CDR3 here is CARNPGFNYGYTF. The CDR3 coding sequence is TGCGCCAGAAACCCAGGATTTAACTATGGCTACACCTTC.

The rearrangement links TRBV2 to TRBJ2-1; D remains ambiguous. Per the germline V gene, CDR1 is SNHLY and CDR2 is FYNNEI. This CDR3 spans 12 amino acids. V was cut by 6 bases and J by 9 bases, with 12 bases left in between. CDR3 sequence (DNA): TGTGCCAGCAGGATGCGGATCGGTGAGCAGTTCTTC. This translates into CASRMRIGEQFF.

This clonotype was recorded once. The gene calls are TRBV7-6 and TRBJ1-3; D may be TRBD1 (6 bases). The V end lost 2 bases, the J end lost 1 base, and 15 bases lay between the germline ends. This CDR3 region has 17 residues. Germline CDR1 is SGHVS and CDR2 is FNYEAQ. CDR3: CASSLQFGGASGNTIYF. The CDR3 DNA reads TGTGCCAGCAGCTTACAATTCGGGGGCGCGTCTGGAAACACCATATATTTT. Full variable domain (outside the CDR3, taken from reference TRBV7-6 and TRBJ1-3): GAGVSQSPRYKVTKRGQDVALRCDPISGHVSLYWYRQALGQGPEFLTYFNYEAQQDKSGLPNDRFSAERPEGSISTLTIQRTEQRDSAMYRCASSLQFGGASGNTIYFGEGSWLTVV.

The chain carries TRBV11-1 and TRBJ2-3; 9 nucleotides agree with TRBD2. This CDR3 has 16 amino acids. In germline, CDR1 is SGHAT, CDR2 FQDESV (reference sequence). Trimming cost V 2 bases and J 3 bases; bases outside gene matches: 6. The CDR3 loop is CASSLTAGGPTDTQYF. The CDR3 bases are TGTGCCAGCAGCTTAACCGCGGGGGGGCCGACAGATACGCAGTATTTT.

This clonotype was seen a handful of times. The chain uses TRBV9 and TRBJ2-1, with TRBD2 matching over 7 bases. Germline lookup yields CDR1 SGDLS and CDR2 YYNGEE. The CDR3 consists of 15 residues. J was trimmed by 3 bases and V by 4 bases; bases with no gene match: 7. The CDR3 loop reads CASSRLGTNYNEQFF. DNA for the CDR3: TGTGCCAGCAGCCGTTTAGGGACTAACTACAATGAGCAGTTCTTC.